A selection of T cell receptor beta chains follows, all from one sample in a study of vaccination and CD4 T cells after COVID-19. These receptors lack a known antigen. Via MiXCR, TCRdb re-called the PCR reads, giving one row per CDR3 protein. The table lists about 4,200 distinct CDR3 sequences, over 25% of them singletons. The sequenced sample was CD4+ T cells from blood, cultured in vitro. The receptors were sampled from a human donor who had recovered from COVID-19. Both conserved end residues are part of each CDR3. Fields, in order: clone size, V gene, D gene, J gene, CDR3 protein, CDR3 DNA. D genes are given only for firm matches. Clone size is not always given. Where it is, it says once, few, many or a class for expanded clones.

NA	TRBV6-1	NA	TRBJ1-1	CASSNLNTEAFF	TGTGCCAGCAGCAATTTGAACACTGAAGCTTTCTTT
few	TRBV7-2	TRBD2	TRBJ2-1	CASSFLLAGGYNEQFF	TGTGCCAGCAGCTTCTTATTAGCGGGGGGCTACAATGAGCAGTTCTTC
NA	TRBV9	NA	TRBJ2-7	CASSVGGGRGPKGEQYF	TGTGCCAGCAGCGTAGGCGGTGGGCGGGGGCCGAAGGGCGAGCAGTACTTC
few	TRBV6-1	TRBD1	TRBJ2-2	CASTSDRANTGELFF	TGTGCCAGCACCTCGGACAGGGCGAACACCGGGGAGCTGTTTTTT
NA	TRBV19	NA	TRBJ1-2	CASSRLESVGYGYTF	TGTGCCAGTAGTAGGCTGGAAAGTGTGGGATATGGCTACACCTTC
NA	TRBV20-1	NA	TRBJ1-1	CSASQNTEAFF	TGCAGTGCTAGTCAGAACACTGAAGCTTTCTTT
NA	TRBV5-1	NA	TRBJ2-5	CASSRDSNQETQYF	TGCGCCAGCAGCCGAGACAGTAACCAAGAGACCCAGTACTTC
NA	TRBV9	TRBD2	TRBJ2-1	CASSVLAGGHNEQFF	TGTGCCAGCAGCGTACTAGCGGGGGGCCACAATGAGCAGTTCTTC
medium-sized	TRBV27	NA	TRBJ1-2	CASSLRGAQGYTF	TGTGCCAGCAGTTTGAGGGGGGCGCAGGGCTACACCTTC
few	TRBV11-2	TRBD2	TRBJ2-5	CASSLRAGEEETQYF	TGTGCCAGCAGCTTAAGAGCGGGGGAGGAAGAGACCCAGTACTTC
NA	TRBV6-2/TRBV6-3	NA	TRBJ2-7	CASSGTLPTNEQYF	TGTGCCAGCAGCGGGACCCTCCCTACGAACGAGCAGTACTTC
medium-sized	TRBV20-1	NA	TRBJ1-3	CSALGGPHSGNTIYF	TGCAGTGCCCTCGGTGGCCCGCACAGCGGAAACACCATATATTTT
medium-sized	TRBV12-3/TRBV12-4	NA	TRBJ1-2	CASSFGGSVYGYTF	TGTGCCAGCAGTTTCGGGGGGAGTGTCTATGGCTACACCTTC
NA	TRBV30	NA	TRBJ2-7	CACGESYEQHF	TGTGCCTGTGGGGAGTCCTACGAGCAGCACTTC
NA	TRBV11-3	NA	TRBJ2-5	CASSLGPQETQYF	TGTGCCAGCAGCTTAGGGCCACAAGAGACCCAGTACTTC
NA	TRBV30	TRBD2	TRBJ2-5	CAWNPGLAGGRETQYF	TGTGCCTGGAACCCGGGACTAGCGGGGGGGCGTGAGACCCAGTACTTC
medium-sized	TRBV20-1	NA	TRBJ1-2	CSARDLQGRDYGYTF	TGCAGTGCTAGAGATTTACAGGGCAGGGACTATGGCTACACCTTC
NA	TRBV20-1	TRBD2	TRBJ2-3	CSQTLAGENTDTQYF	TGCAGTCAAACCTTAGCGGGGGAGAACACAGATACGCAGTATTTT